The subject of this entry is one T cell receptor (beta chain). Its antigen is unidentified. Sample-barcoded 5' priming and a J-beta primer mix drove a second PCR of roughly 7 to 11 cycles. TCRdb re-analysed the 5' RACE reads in MiXCR, keeping a single row per CDR3 protein. The sample has roughly 800,000 distinct CDR3 sequences; more than 25% are singletons. Every donor gave ten milliliters of peripheral blood. Isolation yielded PBMCs, at least 7 million per sample, in every case. The data derive from a study of blood T cells in healthy people across ages. General study findings and limits: Strong correlation linked observed beta diversity and percent naive T cells.

These data were also filed under a second study, of T cells of mothers and their children.

The sequence derives from a boy aged 10-17 years in good health. The material sequenced was blood.

The chain's CDR3 is CASSHPAGGFNEQFF. CDR3 coding DNA: TGTGCCAGCAGTCACCCAGCGGGGGGGTTCAATGAGCAGTTCTTC. V is TRBV6-5 and J is TRBJ2-1; 10 bases fit TRBD2. Germline V CDR1 and CDR2: MNHEY, SVGAGI. This CDR3 contains 15 residues. The J segment lost 6 bases and the V segment lost 5 bases, leaving 7 bases of the junction unmatched.